This T cell receptor (beta chain) appears in the sequencing data of a study of T cells in Graves' hyperthyroidism and ophthalmopathy. At the level of the study: At initial diagnosis, before any treatment had begun, peripheral blood was obtained.

PBMCs were collected from an approximately 10 ml volume of fresh peripheral blood. This clonotype was seen many times. From RNA transcripts, TCR beta CDR3 regions were amplified. The HTBI set primed first-round TCR CDR3 RT-PCR. TCRdb processed the multiplex PCR reads anew with MiXCR; each CDR3 protein has one entry. The sample holds approximately 520,000 distinct CDR3 sequences; less than 25% are singletons and the top ten take approximately 10%. The CDR3 runs to 12 residues. Germline V gene sequence: CDR1 DFQATT, CDR2 SNEGSKA (reference sequence). Trimming left V 0 bases short and J 3 bases short, with 6 bases between.

Source material: blood. The chain links TRBV20-1 to TRBJ2-7; D is uncertain. The clonotype comes from a woman aged 25 to 39 with Graves' ophthalmopathy. The CDR3 bases are TGCAGTGCTAGAGATCGAGACTACGAGCAGTACTTC. The encoded protein is CSARDRDYEQYF.